One sample yielded the 18 T cell receptor beta chains listed below, sequenced in a study of human versus mouse CDR3 diversity and MHC coevolution. Assay: immunoSEQ multiplex PCR; the TCRdb copy retains only in-frame clones and omits some. The sample yields about 73,000 clones, 85% to 95% seen once. Sequenced sample: naive CD4+ T cells from blood. Sample subset: CD45RO-negative CD62L-positive naive CD4 T cells. The receptor set was obtained from a person aged 30-70 years in good health.

The J gene is TRBJ2-3, the V gene TRBV6-1, with unresolved D. V lost 5 bases, J lost 1 base, and 7 bases lay in between. The CDR3 runs 13 residues. Germline CDR1 is MNHNS and CDR2 is SASEGT. The CDR3 is CASSSLRTDTQYF. DNA for the CDR3: TGTGCCAGCAGTTCACTACGCACAGATACGCAGTATTTT.

This chain links TRBV7-2 with TRBJ2-1; a possible D gene is TRBD1 (5 bases). V dropped 5 bases and J dropped 9 bases, with 11 bases sitting between them. The germline V gene has CDR1 SGHTA and CDR2 FQGNSA. CDR3 size: 12 residues. CDR3 sequence (DNA): TGTGCCAGCAGCCCTCTACAGGCTGAGCAGTTCTTC. Translating it yields CASSPLQAEQFF. Looking up the rest from reference TRBV7-2 and TRBJ2-1 gives the full variable domain: GAGVSQSPSNKVTEKGKDVELRCDPISGHTALYWYRQSLGQGLEFLIYFQGNSAPDKSGLPSDRFSAERTGGSVSTLTIQRTQQEDSAVYLCASSPLQAEQFFGPGTRLTVL.

The chain is built from TRBV2 and TRBJ1-1; D possibly corresponds to TRBD1 (6 bases). CDR3 length: 13 amino acids. From germline, CDR1 is SNHLY and CDR2 FYNNEI. With 5 bases removed from V and 6 bases from J, the gap between germline ends came to 13 bases. The CDR3: CASSLIQGSEAFF. The CDR3 DNA reads TGTGCCAGCAGTTTGATACAGGGATCTGAAGCTTTCTTT.

This clone was observed a single time. The chain couples TRBV28 to TRBJ1-5, with 9 bases aligning to TRBD1. CDR3 length: 16 amino acids. Germline trimming cut 7 bases from V and 3 bases from J; bases unmatched to any gene: 10. In germline, CDR1 is MDHEN, CDR2 SYDVKM. CDR3 sequence (DNA): TGTGCCAGCACTTCATCGGGGACAGGGTACAATCAGCCCCAGCATTTT. Its translation is CASTSSGTGYNQPQHF.

This rearrangement joins TRBV18 to TRBJ1-1; 9 bases line up with TRBD1. V shed 4 bases and J 0 bases; nucleotides not matched to a gene: 3. Germline CDR1 reads KGHSH; CDR2 reads LQKENI. The CDR3 runs to 15 residues. As DNA, the CDR3 is TGTGCCAGCTCACTTAACAGGGGGCTGAACACTGAAGCTTTCTTT. Translation gives CASSLNRGLNTEAFF.

This chain joins TRBV6-5 and TRBJ1-2; 9 nucleotides agree with TRBD1. The germline V gene has CDR1 MNHEY and CDR2 SVGAGI. The ends lost 5 bases at V and 6 bases at J; junction bases unmatched: 4. The CDR3 has 13 amino acids. The DNA of the CDR3 is TGTGCCAGCAGTCCGGGACAGGGCCATGGCTACACCTTC. It yields the protein CASSPGQGHGYTF.

This sequence joins TRBV5-1 and TRBJ2-3, with TRBD2 identical over 11 bases. In germline, CDR1 is SGHRS, CDR2 YFSETQ. CDR3 length: 16 amino acids. With V trimmed by 0 bases and J by 4 bases, 4 bases remained unmatched. DNA of the CDR3: TGCGCCAGCAGCTTGGAACTAGCGGGAGAACCAGATACGCAGTATTTT. Translated: CASSLELAGEPDTQYF.

The chain links TRBV2 to TRBJ1-1; no definite D call. Trimming removed 6 bases from V and 5 bases from J, with 10 bases in between. The CDR3 is made up of 12 amino acids. Germline V CDR1 and CDR2: SNHLY, FYNNEI. The DNA for the CDR3 is TGTGCCAGCAGCAGAGAGGGAACTGAAGCTTTCTTT. Amino acid sequence: CASSREGTEAFF.

V usage is TRBV19 and J usage is TRBJ1-1, with TRBD1 matching 10 bases. Germline values: CDR1 LNHDA, CDR2 SQIVND (reference sequence). V lost 5 bases to trimming and J lost 3 bases; unmatched junction nucleotides: 6. The CDR3 runs to 15 residues. The CDR3 nucleotides read TGTGCCAGTAGTGGGACAGGGGCGGGATACACTGAAGCTTTCTTT. Translation gives CASSGTGAGYTEAFF.

The J gene is TRBJ1-2, the V gene TRBV18; 8 nucleotides align to TRBD1. Germline V CDR1 and CDR2: KGHSH, LQKENI. This CDR3 spans 16 amino acids. The J segment lost 2 bases and the V segment lost 2 bases, leaving 7 bases of the junction unmatched. CDR3 loop: CASSPGQGQLNYGYTF. DNA of the CDR3: TGTGCCAGCTCACCAGGACAGGGCCAATTGAACTATGGCTACACCTTC.

The chain has TRBV5-1 and TRBJ2-2; 8 bases match TRBD1. CDR3 size: 14 residues. The V gene's germline CDR1 is SGHRS and CDR2 YFSETQ. V dropped 4 bases and J dropped 6; count of bases not matched to a gene: 5. The DNA of the CDR3 is TGCGCCAGCAGCGACCCAGGGGGCCCCGGGGAGCTGTTTTTT. Amino acid sequence: CASSDPGGPGELFF.

The V call is TRBV28, the J call TRBJ2-7; 13 nucleotides agree with TRBD2. The CDR3 totals 13 residues. The V gene's germline CDR1 is MDHEN and CDR2 SYDVKM. V shed 11 bases, J shed 0 bases, and the junction held 1 base outside the gene matches. CDR3 region: CAGTSGDSYEQYF. CDR3 coding DNA: TGTGCCGGGACTAGCGGGGACTCCTACGAGCAGTACTTC.

V and J are TRBV6-5 and TRBJ2-7; D gene uncertain. V was pared by 8 bases and J by 7 bases, with 21 bases between. CDR1 and CDR2 from the germline V gene are MNHEY and SVGAGI. The CDR3 is made up of 14 amino acids. This CDR3 reads CASSQTNGAREQYF. The CDR3 DNA sequence: TGTGCCAGCTCCCAGACCAACGGAGCACGGGAGCAGTACTTC.

The count of this clone is one. The chain joins TRBV6-5 to TRBJ2-5; maybe TRBD1 (7 bases). Gene TRBJ2-7 matches the end of the DNA better, so the J call may be wrong. The CDR3 runs 14 residues. Germline lookup yields CDR1 MNHEY and CDR2 SVGAGI. This CDR3 is CASSYRQGGAEQYF. CDR3 DNA sequence: TGTGCCAGCAGTTACAGACAGGGAGGTGCCGAGCAGTACTTC.

V is TRBV7-9 and J is TRBJ1-5; weak D call: TRBD1 (6 bases). Germline V lookup: CDR1 SEHNR, CDR2 FQNEAQ (reference sequence). The CDR3 spans 13 residues. Trimming cost V 8 bases and J 7 bases, with 15 bases left between them. CDR3 residues: CASVRSGEQPQHF. The CDR3 DNA sequence: TGTGCCAGCGTCCGCTCAGGGGAACAGCCCCAGCATTTT.

This chain uses TRBV14 with TRBJ2-5; perhaps TRBD2 as D (7 bases). Germline loops: CDR1 SGHDN, CDR2 FVKESK. This CDR3 comprises 16 residues. V was clipped by 1 base and J by 1 base, with 13 bases between them. In DNA, the CDR3 is TGTGCCAGCAGCCAAGTTGGAGGGGGGGCCCAAGAGACCCAGTACTTC. Amino acid sequence: CASSQVGGGAQETQYF.

The CDR3 reads CASRPGGSTGELFF. CDR3 DNA: TGTGCCAGCAGGCCGGGGGGTTCCACCGGGGAGCTGTTTTTT. This chain connects TRBV7-2 to TRBJ2-2, with 7 bases identical to TRBD2. The V segment lost 6 bases and the J segment 4 bases; nucleotides outside the gene matches: 5. Germline-derived CDR1 and CDR2 are SGHTA and FQGNSA. The CDR3 totals 14 residues.

The CDR3 DNA is TGCGCCAGCTTCCCTAACCCCTCCTACGAGCAGTACTTC. Its translation: CASFPNPSYEQYF. This sequence joins TRBV10-2 and TRBJ2-7, with unresolved D. Germline V CDR1 and CDR2: WSHSY, SAAADI. This CDR3 spans 13 amino acids. V was pared by 8 bases and J by 0 bases, with 11 bases between.